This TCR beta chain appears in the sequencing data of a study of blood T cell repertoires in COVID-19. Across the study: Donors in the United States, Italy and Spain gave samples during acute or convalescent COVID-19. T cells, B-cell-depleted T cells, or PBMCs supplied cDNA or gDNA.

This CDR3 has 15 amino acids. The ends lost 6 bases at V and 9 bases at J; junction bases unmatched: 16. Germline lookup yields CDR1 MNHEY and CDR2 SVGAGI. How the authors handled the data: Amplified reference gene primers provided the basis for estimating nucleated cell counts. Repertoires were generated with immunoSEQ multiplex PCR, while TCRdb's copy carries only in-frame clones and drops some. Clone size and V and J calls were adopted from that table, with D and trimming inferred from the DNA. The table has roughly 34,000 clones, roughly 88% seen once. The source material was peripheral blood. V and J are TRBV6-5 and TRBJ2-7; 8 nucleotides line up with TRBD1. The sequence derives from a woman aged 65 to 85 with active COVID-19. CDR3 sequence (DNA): TGTGCCAGCAGGGGAGAGACAGGGGCCCAGGGTAGGCAGTACTTC. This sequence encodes CASRGETGAQGRQYF.